This T cell receptor (beta chain) was sequenced during a study of cytomegalovirus exposure and HLA in healthy donors. Study background: Approximately 80 million unique TCRs, all from HLA-typed donors, were included in an early release of the data. Study results and caveats: An analysis that came later showed most CMV-associated TCR beta chains appearing HLA-restricted. Fewer than 20,000 TCR beta sequences were associated with HLA alleles at 0.05 false discovery rate in a later analysis.

PCR employed 60 Vbeta and 13 Jbeta primers. Only in-frame clones appear in the TCRdb table, and some are missing; sequencing was by immunoSEQ multiplex PCR. This listing includes 180,000 or so clones. About this clone itself: Its antigen is still unknown. Relative to the germline gene, one junction end is altered; a read error may explain this.

The CDR3 loop spans 11 amino acids. Looked up from germline, CDR1 is ENHRY and CDR2 is SYGVKD. Sequenced input: PBMCs. The chain carries TRBV10-3 and TRBJ2-2, with D possibly matching TRBD2 (6 bases). The receptor comes from a woman aged 18-29 years in good health and CMV-seropositive. The CDR3, as DNA: TGTGCCATCATGAACACCGGGGGGCTGTTTTTT. It yields the protein CAIMNTGGLFF.